One sample yielded the 15 T cell receptor beta chains listed below, sequenced in a study of blood T cell repertoires in COVID-19. Produced via immunoSEQ multiplex PCR; TCRdb's table is partial and in-frame only. The repertoire has 70,000 or so clones, around 80% of them found once; the top ten carry roughly 2.5%. Sequencing input: peripheral blood. These receptors all come from a man older than 75 with active or convalescent COVID-19.

The gene calls are TRBV2 and TRBJ2-3; 7 bases agree with TRBD2. This CDR3 region has 15 residues. Germline lookup yields CDR1 SNHLY and CDR2 FYNNEI. V was pared by 3 bases and J by 2 bases, with 5 bases of the junction left unmatched. The CDR3 here is CASSDASGYTDTQYF. The CDR3 DNA follows: TGTGCCAGCAGTGATGCTAGCGGATACACAGATACGCAGTATTTT.

This chain joins TRBV21-1 and TRBJ2-7; the table gives TRBD1 as D, unverified against the DNA. TRBV21-1 is termed a pseudogene. The CDR3 spans 13 residues. The CDR3 protein is CASSFGTGFEQYF. The DNA of the CDR3 is TGTGCCAGCAGCTTCGGAACAGGGTTCGAGCAGTACTTC.

The V and J genes are TRBV27 and TRBJ1-5; 8 bases fit TRBD1. This CDR3 has 17 amino acids. J gave up 0 bases and V 5 bases, and 9 bases lay outside the gene matches. The V gene's germline CDR1 is MNHEY and CDR2 SMNVEV (reference sequence). CDR3 region: CASSPRQGTNSNQPQHF. The CDR3 DNA reads TGTGCCAGCAGTCCTCGACAGGGGACTAATAGCAATCAGCCCCAGCATTTT.

This chain uses TRBV27 with TRBJ2-1; the match to TRBD2 covers 7 bases. The CDR3 contains 12 residues. The V and J ends lost 4 bases and 15 bases, in that order; junction bases with no gene match: 9. CDR1 and CDR2 (germline): MNHEY, SMNVEV (reference sequence). The CDR3 loop is CASSSGLLPRFF. The CDR3 DNA is TGTGCCAGCAGTTCGGGACTACTCCCCCGGTTCTTC.

This clone came up a few times. This sequence joins TRBV10-1 and TRBJ2-7; D gene uncertain. This CDR3 is built from 15 residues. Germline lookup yields CDR1 WNHNN and CDR2 SYGVQD (reference sequence). The V end was cut by 6 bases, the J end by 0 bases, with 15 bases between. The CDR3 spells CASSTKDTSSYEQYF. The CDR3 nucleotides read TGCGCCAGCAGCACGAAAGACACCAGCTCCTACGAGCAGTACTTC.

This chain connects TRBV18 to TRBJ2-3, with TRBD1 identical over 7 bases. The CDR3 runs 16 residues. Per germline, CDR1 KGHSH and CDR2 LQKENI. The J segment lost 2 bases and the V segment lost 6 bases, leaving 11 bases of the junction unmatched. CDR3 region: CASSSTRQGFTDTQYF. The CDR3, as DNA: TGTGCCAGCTCGTCCACACGACAGGGTTTCACAGATACGCAGTATTTT.

V usage is TRBV18 and J usage is TRBJ1-5; D is unclear. This CDR3 spans 13 amino acids. CDR1 and CDR2 (germline): KGHSH, LQKENI. V was trimmed by 3 bases and J by 5 bases, leaving 8 bases between them. The CDR3 sequence: CASSPHRDQPQHF. CDR3 DNA sequence: TGTGCCAGCTCACCGCATCGGGATCAGCCCCAGCATTTT.

The chain couples TRBV5-1 to TRBJ2-7; 8 nucleotides match TRBD1. The CDR3 length is 13 residues. Germline V lookup: CDR1 SGHRS, CDR2 YFSETQ. V was clipped by 4 bases and J by 3 bases; unmatched bases: 3. The chain's CDR3 is CASSNGQGYEQYF. CDR3 nucleotide sequence: TGCGCCAGCAGCAACGGACAGGGCTACGAGCAGTACTTC.

The chain joins TRBV4-1 to TRBJ2-1; 11 nucleotides align to TRBD2. Germline trimming cut 6 bases from V and 7 bases from J; bases unmatched to any gene: 8. This CDR3 comprises 15 residues. CDR1 MGHRA and CDR2 YSYEKL come from the germline V gene. CDR3 sequence: CASRARLAGRNEQFF. For the CDR3, the DNA is TGCGCCAGCAGAGCTCGACTAGCGGGAAGAAATGAGCAGTTCTTC.

This clone was seen a few times. This chain links TRBV12-5 with TRBJ2-5, with TRBD2 matching over 7 bases. The germline V gene encodes CDR1 LGHNT and CDR2 FRNRAP. Unmatched junction bases numbered 7, after V lost 7 bases and J lost 5 bases. The CDR3 runs to 13 residues. The CDR3 DNA follows: TGTGCTAGTGCGTTTTGGGGGGGGGAGACCCAGTACTTC. This sequence encodes CASAFWGGETQYF.

Only a few counts were recorded for this clone. The J gene is TRBJ2-3, the V gene TRBV5-4; no firm D call. The ends were cut back, 6 bases at V and 2 bases at J, with 16 bases in the middle. Germline assignment: CDR1 SGHNT and CDR2 YYREEE (reference sequence). This CDR3 is built from 15 residues. CDR3: CASTSGSEPTDTQYF. The CDR3, as DNA: TGTGCCAGCACCTCCGGTTCCGAACCCACAGATACGCAGTATTTT.

The rearrangement links TRBV5-4 to TRBJ1-6, with 11 bases identical to TRBD1. Germline V gene data show CDR1 as SGHNT and CDR2 as YYREEE (reference sequence). The CDR3 has 17 amino acids. Germline trimming cut 4 bases from V and 3 bases from J; bases unmatched to any gene: 6. In DNA form, the CDR3 reads TGTGCCAGCAGCCCGTCCGGGACAGGGGGCTATAATTCACCCCTCCACTTT. The encoded protein is CASSPSGTGGYNSPLHF.

The genes are TRBV18 and TRBJ2-7, with TRBD1 as a possible D gene (5 bases). In germline, CDR1 is KGHSH, CDR2 LQKENI. The CDR3 spans 12 residues. Trimming shortened V by 5 bases and J by 6 bases, and 11 bases separated the two germline ends. In nucleotides, the CDR3 is TGTGCCAGCTCAATCGGACAACTCGAGCAGTACTTC. It yields the protein CASSIGQLEQYF.

V is TRBV30 and J is TRBJ1-2; 7 nucleotides match TRBD1. CDR1 GTSNPN and CDR2 SVGIG come from the germline V gene (reference sequence). Trimming at V came to 1 base and at J to 1 base, leaving 6 bases not matched to a gene. CDR3 length: 15 amino acids. This CDR3 is CAWSDNRGYNYGYTF. In DNA, the CDR3 is TGTGCCTGGAGTGACAACAGGGGATATAACTATGGCTACACCTTC.

This chain connects TRBV6-2 or TRBV6-3 to TRBJ2-1; TRBD2 aligns across 8 bases. This CDR3 is 13 amino acids long. Trimming removed 6 bases from V and 5 bases from J; junction bases left unmatched: 3. Germline assignment: CDR1 MNHEY and CDR2 SVGEGT. The CDR3 reads CASSLLADNEQFF. Written as DNA, the CDR3 is TGTGCCAGCAGCTTACTAGCGGACAATGAGCAGTTCTTC.